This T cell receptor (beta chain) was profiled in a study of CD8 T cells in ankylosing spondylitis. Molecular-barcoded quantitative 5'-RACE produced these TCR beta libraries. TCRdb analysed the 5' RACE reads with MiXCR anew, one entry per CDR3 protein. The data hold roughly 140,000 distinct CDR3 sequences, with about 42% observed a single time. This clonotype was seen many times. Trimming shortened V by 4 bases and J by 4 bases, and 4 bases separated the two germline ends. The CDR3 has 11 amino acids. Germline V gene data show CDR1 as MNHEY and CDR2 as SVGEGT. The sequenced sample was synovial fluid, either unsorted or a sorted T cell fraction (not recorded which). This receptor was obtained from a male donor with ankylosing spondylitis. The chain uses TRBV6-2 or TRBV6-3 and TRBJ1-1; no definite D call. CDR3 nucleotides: TGTGCCAGCAGTTTCGGCACTGAAGCTTTCTTT. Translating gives CASSFGTEAFF.